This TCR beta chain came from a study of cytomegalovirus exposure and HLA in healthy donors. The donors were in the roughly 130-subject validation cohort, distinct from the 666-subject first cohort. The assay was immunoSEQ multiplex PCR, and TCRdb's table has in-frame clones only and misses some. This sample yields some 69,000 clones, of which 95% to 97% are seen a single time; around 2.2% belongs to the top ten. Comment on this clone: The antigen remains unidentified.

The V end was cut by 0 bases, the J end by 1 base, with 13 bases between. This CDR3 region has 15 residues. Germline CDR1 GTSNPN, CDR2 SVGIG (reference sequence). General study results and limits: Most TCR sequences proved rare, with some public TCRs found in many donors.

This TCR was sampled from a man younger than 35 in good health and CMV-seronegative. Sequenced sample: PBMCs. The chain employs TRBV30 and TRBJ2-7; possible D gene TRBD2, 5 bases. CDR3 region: CAWSVRLSGSYEQYF. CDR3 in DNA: TGTGCCTGGAGTGTTAGGTTGAGCGGTTCCTACGAGCAGTACTTC.